The 21 T cell receptor beta chains given below trace back to one sample, sequenced in a study of T cells in Graves' hyperthyroidism and ophthalmopathy. TCR beta CDR3 sequences were amplified from RNA transcripts. Initially, a first-round RT-PCR of the TCR CDR3 employed the HTBI primer set. TCRdb processed the multiplex PCR reads anew with MiXCR; each CDR3 protein has one entry. The sample comprises 500,000 to 700,000 distinct CDR3 sequences, approximately 15% of which are singletons, and 15% to 20% rests with the top ten. Specimen: blood. The receptors shown here come from a woman in her late teens or twenties with Graves' hyperthyroidism.

The chain uses TRBV19 and TRBJ2-5, with unresolved D. The CDR3 is 14 amino acids. In germline, CDR1 is LNHDA, CDR2 SQIVND (reference sequence). Between the trimmed V and J ends, which lost 3 bases and 1 base, there was a span of 9 bases. Written as DNA, the CDR3 is TGTGCCAGTAGTATCATGGGCAGCCAAGAGACCCAGTACTTC. Its protein is CASSIMGSQETQYF.

In its sample, this clonotype was seen many times. V and J are TRBV11-2 and TRBJ2-1; 8 bases are shared with TRBD2. The CDR3 is made up of 15 amino acids. CDR1 SGHAT and CDR2 FQNNGV come from the germline V gene. Trimming at V came to 5 bases and at J to 0 bases, leaving 3 bases not matched to a gene. CDR3 DNA: TGTGCCAGCAGCCTTAGCGGGAACTCCTACAATGAGCAGTTCTTC. Protein: CASSLSGNSYNEQFF.

In its sample, this clonotype was seen a few times. The genes are TRBV3-1 and TRBJ2-3, with 7 positions matching TRBD2. V shed 8 bases and J 10 bases; nucleotides not matched to a gene: 21. The CDR3 is made up of 16 amino acids. Germline V gene lookup returns CDR1 LGHDT and CDR2 YNNKEL (reference sequence). The CDR3 DNA sequence: TGTGCCAGCCAACCCAGCGGGATTACCCCTCAGATGGCGCAGTATTTT. Amino acids: CASQPSGITPQMAQYF.

The chain joins TRBV10-3 to TRBJ1-1; weak D call: TRBD1 (5 bases). This CDR3 has 17 residues. Germline V lookup: CDR1 ENHRY, CDR2 SYGVKD. The V and J ends lost 3 bases and 0 bases respectively, with 17 bases between them. CDR3 loop: CAISDPGPRGLNTEAFF. The CDR3 DNA reads as TGTGCCATCAGTGACCCCGGGCCTAGGGGTTTGAACACTGAAGCTTTCTTT.

The chain joins TRBV30 to TRBJ2-5; D remains unclear. V was trimmed by 0 bases and J by 5 bases, leaving 16 bases between them. The CDR3 is 15 amino acids. Germline V gene lookup returns CDR1 GTSNPN and CDR2 SVGIG (reference sequence). The CDR3: CAWSVWGSLGETQYF. The CDR3 DNA follows: TGTGCCTGGAGTGTATGGGGTAGCTTGGGGGAGACCCAGTACTTC.

Comment on this clonotype: An end of the junction does not agree with germline; a read error may underlie this. J is TRBJ1-4 and V is TRBV18; TRBD1 might be the D (5 bases). Germline CDR1 is KGHSH and CDR2 is LQKENI. The CDR3 covers 14 residues. CDR3 amino acids: CASSPSGSPENLFF. CDR3 coding DNA: TGTGCCAGCTCACCATCAGGGTCCCCCGAAAATCTGTTTTTT. Combining the CDR3 with reference TRBV18 and TRBJ1-4 gives the whole variable domain NAGVMQNPRHLVRRRGQEARLRCSPMKGHSHVYWYRQLPEEGLKFMVYLQKENIIDESGMPKERFSAEFPKEGPSILRIQQVVRGDSAAYFCASSPSGSPENLFFGSGTQLSVL.

Many counts were recorded for this clonotype. This rearrangement joins TRBV20-1 to TRBJ2-2; maybe TRBD1 (5 bases). The CDR3 is made up of 15 amino acids. V was shortened by 0 bases and J by 8 bases, with 16 bases between the two germline ends. Germline values: CDR1 DFQATT, CDR2 SNEGSKA (reference sequence). The chain's CDR3 is CSARDHQGGVGELFF. CDR3 in DNA: TGCAGTGCTAGAGATCACCAGGGCGGAGTGGGGGAGCTGTTTTTT.

This clonotype showed up just a few times. The chain couples TRBV6-1 to TRBJ1-2; D possibly corresponds to TRBD1 (5 bases). CDR3 length: 13 residues. The ends were cut back, 8 bases at V and 13 bases at J, with 23 bases in the middle. CDR1 is MNHNS, CDR2 SASEGT, per germline. This CDR3 reads CASDSSGRTSVTF. The CDR3 DNA is TGTGCCAGCGACTCGTCGGGACGGACCTCCGTCACCTTC.

There are many counts of this clonotype. J is TRBJ2-7 and V is TRBV7-9, with 11 bases identical to TRBD2. Germline CDR1 and CDR2: SEHNR and FQNEAQ (reference sequence). This CDR3 region has 16 residues. The J segment lost 5 bases and the V segment lost 6 bases, leaving 12 bases of the junction unmatched. The CDR3 here is CASRELTSGGVDEQYF. The CDR3 DNA is TGTGCCAGCAGGGAACTCACTAGCGGGGGCGTCGACGAGCAGTACTTC. Looking up the rest from reference TRBV7-9 and TRBJ2-7 gives the full variable domain: DTGVSQNPRHKITKRGQNVTFRCDPISEHNRLYWYRQTLGQGPEFLTYFQNEAQLEKSRLLSDRFSAERPKGSFSTLEIQRTEQGDSAMYLCASRELTSGGVDEQYFGPGTRLTVT.

V usage is TRBV20-1 and J usage is TRBJ2-3; 8 bases map to TRBD1. This CDR3 has 12 amino acids. Trimming at V came to 6 bases and at J to 9 bases, leaving 8 bases not matched to a gene. The V gene's germline CDR1 is DFQATT and CDR2 SNEGSKA (reference sequence). CDR3 in amino acids: CSAPTGARTQYF. The CDR3 region has the DNA TGCAGTGCACCGACAGGGGCTCGGACGCAGTATTTT.

This clonotype was found many times. The V call is TRBV12-3 or TRBV12-4, the J call TRBJ2-3; D not certain. The CDR3 totals 15 residues. Trimming shortened V by 2 bases and J by 0 bases, and 9 bases separated the two germline ends. CDR3 DNA sequence: TGTGCCAGCAGTTTATCTCCTTCTAGCACAGATACGCAGTATTTT. Its protein is CASSLSPSSTDTQYF.

The sample holds many counts of this clonotype. This sequence joins TRBV12-3 or TRBV12-4 and TRBJ2-5; 7 bases are a match to TRBD2. With V trimmed by 4 bases and J by 5 bases, 13 bases remained unmatched. The CDR3 is 16 amino acids. CDR3 bases: TGTGCCAGCAGTTCTCTTGGGCGGGGGATGGATGAGACCCAGTACTTC. Protein: CASSSLGRGMDETQYF.

Many counts were recorded for this clonotype. The rearrangement joins TRBV6-1 to TRBJ2-1; D gene unclear. V was trimmed by 5 bases and J by 0 bases, leaving 5 bases between them. CDR3 length equals 13 residues. Germline CDR1 is MNHNS and CDR2 is SASEGT. The DNA of the CDR3 is TGTGCCAGCAGTTGGAGCTCCTACAATGAGCAGTTCTTC. This sequence encodes CASSWSSYNEQFF.

This clonotype has a handful of counts. The V call is TRBV28, the J call TRBJ2-3; D call uncertain. V lost 1 base and J 1 base, leaving 9 bases between the germline ends. This CDR3 contains 15 residues. Germline values: CDR1 MDHEN, CDR2 SYDVKM. The CDR3 is CASSLYLVGTDTQYF. The CDR3 coding sequence is TGTGCCAGCAGTTTATACCTGGTGGGCACAGATACGCAGTATTTT.

CDR3 sequence (DNA): TGTGCCAGCAGTAGGCCGGGACCTGAAGCTTTCTTT. Its protein product is CASSRPGPEAFF. The V and J genes are TRBV6-2 or TRBV6-3 and TRBJ1-1; D might be TRBD1 (5 bases). With 5 bases removed from V and 6 bases from J, the gap between germline ends came to 10 bases. CDR1 is MNHEY and CDR2 is SVGEGT in the germline V gene. The CDR3 sequence is 12 residues long.

There are a few counts of this clonotype. The chain links TRBV7-2 to TRBJ2-7, with 7 bases matching TRBD1. In germline, CDR1 is SGHTA, CDR2 FQGNSA. The CDR3 is 15 residues long. Germline trimming cut 4 bases from V and 2 bases from J; bases unmatched to any gene: 8. The DNA of the CDR3 is TGTGCCAGCAGCTCCATGGACAGGACCACCTACGAGCAGTACTTC. Translating gives CASSSMDRTTYEQYF.

This clonotype showed up many times. The J gene is TRBJ1-5, the V gene TRBV7-8, with unresolved D. CDR1 SGHVS and CDR2 FQNEAQ come from the germline V gene. V was pared by 4 bases and J by 9 bases, with 7 bases between. CDR3 length: 11 residues. As DNA, the CDR3 is TGTGCCAGCAGCTCCGAGAGGCCCCAGCATTTT. It encodes CASSSERPQHF.

This clonotype was counted ten times or more. V and J are TRBV27 and TRBJ2-3; 7 bases map to TRBD1. The V and J ends lost 3 bases and 2 bases, in that order; junction bases with no gene match: 5. CDR1 and CDR2 from the germline V gene are MNHEY and SMNVEV (reference sequence). There are 15 residues in the CDR3. CDR3 DNA: TGTGCCAGCAGTTTCAGACAGGGCTACACAGATACGCAGTATTTT. It codes for CASSFRQGYTDTQYF.

The chain combines TRBV5-5 with TRBJ2-7; 12 positions match TRBD2. After removal of 1 base from V and 2 bases from J, the junction contained 13 bases not matched to a gene. The CDR3 consists of 19 residues. Looked up from germline, CDR1 is SGHKS and CDR2 is YYEKEE (reference sequence). CDR3 loop: CASSLWELAGGSSPYEQYF. DNA of the CDR3: TGTGCCAGCAGCTTGTGGGAACTAGCGGGAGGATCCTCCCCCTACGAGCAGTACTTC.

On this clonotype: Given a much more abundant clone one base away, this may be a read error. CDR3 nucleotide sequence: TGTGCCAGCAGCGACCCGGACAGGGCCCAGACCCAGTTCTTC. Its protein is CASSDPDRAQTQFF. The gene calls are TRBV11-2 and TRBJ2-5, with TRBD1 matching 8 bases. The J call is in doubt because the DNA end fits TRBJ2-1 better. There are 14 residues in the CDR3. Germline loops: CDR1 SGHAT, CDR2 FQNNGV.

This clonotype appeared many times. The V and J genes are TRBV7-9 and TRBJ2-7; possible D gene TRBD1, 6 bases. Trimming stripped 7 bases from V and 5 bases from J, with 18 bases between. CDR1 and CDR2 from the germline V gene are SEHNR and FQNEAQ (reference sequence). The CDR3 totals 14 residues. The CDR3 reads CASTLGGRGNEQYF. Written as DNA, the CDR3 is TGTGCCAGCACCCTCGGTGGCAGGGGAAACGAGCAGTACTTC.